This T cell receptor beta chain was recovered during a study of OX40 agonist ivuxolimab in advanced cancers. This CDR3 region has 10 residues. CDR1 and CDR2 (germline): MDHEN, SYDVKM. TCRdb keeps only in-frame clones here, not all; method: immunoSEQ multiplex PCR. The sample includes approximately 94,000 clones, approximately 90% of them seen just once. This chain joins TRBV28 and TRBJ2-1; no definite D call. This clonotype was obtained from an adult with an advanced solid tumor such as melanoma, head and neck, liver or kidney cancer. Sequenced here: CD4+ or CD8+ T cells sorted from blood, sampled in a trial of the OX40 agonist ivuxolimab. The chain's CDR3 is CASGANEQFF. CDR3 DNA: TGTGCATCGGGTGCCAATGAGCAGTTCTTC.